This T cell receptor beta chain comes out of a study of cytomegalovirus exposure and HLA in healthy donors. Study as a whole: Out of about 180 million T cells, an earlier analysis found some 110 million unique TCR beta sequences in total. General study results and limits: It was reported that the classifier diagnosed cytomegalovirus status with high specificity and sensitivity in both the original and validation cohorts. HLA restriction was apparent for most CMV-associated TCR beta chains in a later analysis.

The study ran its PCR with 60 Vbeta and 13 Jbeta primers. Only in-frame clones appear in the TCRdb table, and some are missing; sequencing was by immunoSEQ multiplex PCR. The sample yields under 200,000 clones, approximately 71% seen once. Worth noting for this clone: What it recognizes is unknown.

The V segment lost 4 bases and the J segment 0 bases; nucleotides outside the gene matches: 8. Germline V CDR1 and CDR2: LGHNA, YSLEER. The length of the CDR3 is 19 residues. The receptor was isolated from a woman under 30 in good health and CMV-seropositive. This rearrangement joins TRBV4-3 to TRBJ2-3, with TRBD2 identical over 15 bases. Sequencing was done on a sample of PBMCs. The CDR3 nucleotides are TGCGCCAGCAGCCCTGGGACTAGCGGGGGGTCTCGTAGCACAGATACGCAGTATTTT. It codes for CASSPGTSGGSRSTDTQYF.